This TCR beta chain was sequenced in a study of T cell responses to AZD1222 COVID-19 vaccine. About this clone: Its antigen is as yet unknown.

Sequenced by immunoSEQ multiplex PCR; TCRdb stores in-frame clones only, minus some. The repertoire holds about 180,000 clones, with roughly nine tenths as singletons. Study-level results: Repertoire samples came only from after the peak T cell response. Spike-specific TCR breadth and depth both grew after two AZD1222 doses.

V lost 1 base to trimming and J lost 3 bases, with 18 bases between them. Per germline, CDR1 MDHEN and CDR2 SYDVKM. The CDR3 extends over 17 amino acids. The chain links TRBV28 to TRBJ1-2; D call uncertain. The material was peripheral blood, obtained on day 0 of AZD1222 vaccination. The TCR was taken from an adult in good health. In DNA, the CDR3 is TGTGCCAGCAGTTTATCTTCCTCCTTTGGTGCGGACTATGGCTACACCTTC. Protein: CASSLSSSFGADYGYTF.